This TCR beta chain came from a study of blood T cell repertoires in COVID-19 (dated by TCRdb to 2019 to 2021). A note on the overall study: Collaborator samples came from the United States, Italy and Spain and covered acute and convalescent phases of COVID-19. Where available, HLA class I and class II types were obtained from metadata supplied by the sample provider rather than from assay-based typing. A freely available public database, intended as a resource for researchers studying the immune response to SARS-CoV-2, is where the repertoires were released. Sample metadata almost always included a de-identified subject ID, COVID-19 status, age in years and sex. The prospective study material was composed of cDNA or gDNA derived from T cells, B-cell-depleted T cells, or PBMCs. The dataset comprised deeply sampled blood TCRbeta repertoires from subjects exposed to, actively infected with, or recovered from COVID-19. Samples were obtained from the ongoing ImmuneRACE study (first 160 participants) and from roughly 1,300 subjects provided by 6 global collaborators.

TCRbeta CDR3 regions were amplified from genomic DNA using the immunoSEQ Assay, a bias-controlled multiplex PCR. In the paper's pipeline: Within the assay, amplification of reference gene primers was used to estimate how many nucleated cells each sample contained. To quantify the absolute abundance of each unique TCRbeta CDR3 rearrangement, sequence reads were collapsed and filtered. For each sample, productive Simpson clonality was calculated by taking the square root of Simpson's diversity index across productive rearrangements. Drawn from immuneACCESS, this table holds only the in-frame rearrangements with V and J called that TCRdb kept. Clones are partly lost; checked studies trace under half to an unresolved V gene and leave the rest unexplained. V, J and clone size are taken as reported in that table, and D and trimming were inferred from the DNA itself. This sample comprises 650,000 to 800,000 clones, approximately 90% of them detected only once. 0.2% to 0.3% of the sample is held by the ten biggest clonotypes.

Turning to this clone: Its antigen is currently not known. Per-nucleotide qualities are absent, and no much larger clonotype sits a single base away. Other nucleotide sequences in the sample specify the same CDR3.

The germline V gene (reference sequence) gives CDR1 as MNHEY and CDR2 as SMNVEV. The CDR3 goes from the cysteine to the phenylalanine over 13 residues. Only the CDR3 DNA stays, 39 bases, in frame from base 1. After removal of 5 bases from V and 5 bases from J, the junction retains 5 bases not matched to a gene. Results and caveats for the whole study, not just this receptor: The amount of clinical and demographic metadata varied by source and participant and was provided uncurated.

Collaborating institutions collected whole blood in K2EDTA tubes following their own protocols. For TCRbeta analysis, collaborators shipped samples in one of three forms: frozen whole blood, isolated PBMCs, or DNA extracted from either of those sample types. This TCR derives from a woman under 30 with acute or convalescent COVID-19. The sequencing input was peripheral blood. This chain is built from TRBV27 and TRBJ1-1, with 7 bases in between that match TRBD1. The CDR3 sequence is CASSQQGRTEAFF. The DNA reads TGTGCCAGCAGTCAACAGGGGAGGACTGAAGCTTTCTTT.